This record concerns one T cell receptor (beta chain) sequence. What it binds is unknown. Profiled with immunoSEQ multiplex PCR; TCRdb holds only in-frame clones, not every one. The profile covers about 43,000 clones, with 83% appearing a single time and approximately 15% taken by the ten largest. The record originates from a study of PD-L1 blockade in urothelial cancer. This CDR3 has 15 amino acids. Germline loops: CDR1 SGHRS, CDR2 YFSETQ. Unmatched junction bases numbered 7, after V lost 5 bases and J lost 1 base. Findings of the study overall: Lower pretreatment blood TCR clonality, under the median, predicted better survival, researchers reported.

Regarding time point: peripheral blood 6 weeks after treatment start. The study enrolled patients with locally advanced or metastatic urothelial carcinoma. Anywhere from 1 to 8 samples came from each patient, spanning pretreatment and on-treatment. Here the sequenced sample was PBMCs, taken around atezolizumab (anti-PD-L1) treatment. The chain carries TRBV5-1 and TRBJ2-3; 7 bases match TRBD1. The TCR originated in a man in his sixties with urothelial cancer. CDR3: CASSADREGTDTQYF. CDR3 nucleotide sequence: TGCGCCAGCAGTGCCGACAGGGAAGGCACAGATACGCAGTATTTT.